This TCR beta chain was observed in a study of blood T cell repertoires in COVID-19. A Seattle source enrolled patients during active infection and followed them longitudinally. This clone has just one count. At one of its ends the junction is not consistent with the germline gene, which may arise from a read error. Only in-frame clones appear in the TCRdb table, and some are missing; sequencing was by immunoSEQ multiplex PCR. The table has fewer than 200,000 clones, roughly 89% seen once; the top ten hold 9.5% to 15%. CDR3 size: 12 residues. Looked up from germline, CDR1 is SGHVS and CDR2 is FNYEAQ. Sequenced sample: peripheral blood. The TCR was taken from a woman aged 65 to 85 with COVID-19, enrolled during active disease. The V and J genes are TRBV7-6 and TRBJ2-7; 9 nucleotides line up with TRBD1. The CDR3 coding sequence is TGTGCCAGCAGCGCCGCCGGGACAGGGTGGAGTTTC. It specifies CASSAAGTGWSF.